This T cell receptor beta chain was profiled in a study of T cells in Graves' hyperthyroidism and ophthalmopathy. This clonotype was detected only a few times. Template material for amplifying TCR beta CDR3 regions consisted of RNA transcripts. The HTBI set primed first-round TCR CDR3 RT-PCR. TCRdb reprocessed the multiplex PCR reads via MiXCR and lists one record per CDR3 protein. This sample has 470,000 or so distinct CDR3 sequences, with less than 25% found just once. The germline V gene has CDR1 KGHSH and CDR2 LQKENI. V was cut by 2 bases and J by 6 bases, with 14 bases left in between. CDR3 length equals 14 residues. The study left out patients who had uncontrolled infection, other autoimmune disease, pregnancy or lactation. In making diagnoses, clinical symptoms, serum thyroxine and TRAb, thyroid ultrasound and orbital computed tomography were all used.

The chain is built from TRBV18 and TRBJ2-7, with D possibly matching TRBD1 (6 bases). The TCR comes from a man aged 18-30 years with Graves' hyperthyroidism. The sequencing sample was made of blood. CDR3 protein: CASSPLERTVEQYF. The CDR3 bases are TGTGCCAGCTCACCATTGGAACGGACAGTCGAGCAGTACTTC.